These 26 T cell receptor beta chains came from one sample sequenced in a study of OX40 agonist ivuxolimab in advanced cancers. Profiling relied on immunoSEQ multiplex PCR, and the TCRdb table lists in-frame clones only, not all of them. Among 95,000 to 150,000 clones listed, about 94% were seen once. The input for sequencing was CD4+ or CD8+ T cells sorted from blood, taken in a trial of the OX40 agonist ivuxolimab. These receptors were collected from an adult with an advanced solid tumor such as melanoma, head and neck, liver or kidney cancer.

The chain is built from TRBV29-1 and TRBJ1-1; D remains ambiguous. The CDR3 is 15 amino acids. V lost 0 bases to trimming and J lost 5 bases, with 16 bases between them. Germline V gives CDR1 SQVTM, CDR2 ANQGSEA. CDR3: CSVEDYGPGRTEAFF. The CDR3 nucleotides read TGCAGCGTTGAAGATTACGGGCCAGGAAGGACTGAAGCTTTCTTT. The whole variable domain, remainder taken from reference TRBV29-1 and TRBJ1-1, is SAVISQKPSRDICQRGTSLTIQCQVDSQVTMMFWYRQQPGQSLTLIATANQGSEATYESGFVIDKFPISRPNLTFSTLTVSNMSPEDSSIYLCSVEDYGPGRTEAFFGQGTRLTVV.

The J gene is TRBJ2-7, the V gene TRBV7-6, with 7 bases aligning to TRBD1. CDR1 is SGHVS, CDR2 FNYEAQ, per germline. Trimming took 4 bases from V and 0 from J; bases not matched to a gene: 0. This CDR3 is built from 13 residues. The CDR3, as DNA: TGTGCCAGCAGCTGGGACAGCTCCTACGAGCAGTACTTC. It encodes CASSWDSSYEQYF.

V is TRBV4-1 and J is TRBJ2-1; D unclear. Germline V gene sequence: CDR1 MGHRA, CDR2 YSYEKL. The V and J ends lost 3 bases and 8 bases respectively, with 14 bases between them. The CDR3 spans 14 residues. As DNA, the CDR3 is TGCGCCAGCAGCCAGTACGACATTCTCTATGAGCAGTTCTTC. Protein product: CASSQYDILYEQFF.

This chain connects TRBV7-2 to TRBJ1-4; D remains unclear. This CDR3 has 16 amino acids. The ends were cut back, 0 bases at V and 3 bases at J, with 11 bases in the middle. From germline, CDR1 is SGHTA and CDR2 FQGNSA. The CDR3 is CASSLAGGSANEKLFF. The DNA for the CDR3 is TGTGCCAGCAGCTTAGCAGGAGGGTCGGCTAATGAAAAACTGTTTTTT.

The V and J genes are TRBV14 and TRBJ2-1; 7 nucleotides match TRBD2. Germline loops: CDR1 SGHDN, CDR2 FVKESK. This CDR3 spans 17 amino acids. V lost 4 bases to trimming and J lost 0 bases; unmatched junction nucleotides: 9. CDR3 protein: CASSPVGGGTSYNEQFF. Written as DNA, the CDR3 is TGTGCCAGCAGCCCCGTTGGCGGGGGAACCTCCTACAATGAGCAGTTCTTC.

CDR3 DNA: TGCGCCAGCAGTGAGCCCAATCCGACAGGGTTCAGTCAGCCCCAGCATTTT. Encoded protein: CASSEPNPTGFSQPQHF. The chain is built from TRBV10-2 and TRBJ1-5; 7 positions match TRBD1. There are 17 residues in the CDR3. In germline, CDR1 is WSHSY, CDR2 SAAADI. The V gene end was trimmed by 2 bases and the J gene end by 6 bases; junction bases not matched to a gene: 13.

The CDR3 spells CASSLAGSQETQYF. CDR3 coding DNA: TGTGCCAGCAGCTTAGCGGGCAGCCAAGAGACCCAGTACTTC. The rearrangement uses TRBV7-9 and TRBJ2-5, with D uncertain. Germline V gives CDR1 SEHNR, CDR2 FQNEAQ (reference sequence). The CDR3 is 14 amino acids. V lost 0 bases and J 1 base, leaving 6 bases between the germline ends.

The CDR3 spells CASSRGQFGEQYF. The CDR3 DNA follows: TGTGCCAGTAGTAGGGGACAGTTCGGCGAGCAGTACTTC. The chain uses TRBV19 and TRBJ2-7; the match to TRBD1 covers 7 bases. The CDR3 totals 13 residues. Trimming cost V 4 bases and J 6 bases; bases outside gene matches: 6. CDR1 is LNHDA and CDR2 is SQIVND in the germline V gene (reference sequence).

CDR3 DNA sequence: TGTGCCAGCAGCCTCACCCCTCCGACAGGCGCCTATGGCTACACCTTC. Translation: CASSLTPPTGAYGYTF. This chain links TRBV7-9 with TRBJ1-2; D is perhaps TRBD1 (6 bases). Germline assignment: CDR1 SEHNR and CDR2 FQNEAQ (reference sequence). Trimming removed 5 bases at V and 4 bases at J, with 20 bases between. CDR3 length: 16 residues.

V gene TRBV7-2 combines with J gene TRBJ2-5; TRBD2 matches at 13 bases. This CDR3 region has 17 residues. With 0 bases clipped from V and 0 bases from J, the junction kept 1 base outside the gene matches. The germline gives CDR1 SGHTA, CDR2 FQGNSA. The CDR3 DNA sequence: TGTGCCAGCAGCTTAGCACTAGCGGGAGGGTACCAAGAGACCCAGTACTTC. It codes for CASSLALAGGYQETQYF. Full variable domain (remainder filled in from reference TRBV7-2 and TRBJ2-5): GAGVSQSPSNKVTEKGKDVELRCDPISGHTALYWYRQSLGQGLEFLIYFQGNSAPDKSGLPSDRFSAERTGGSVSTLTIQRTQQEDSAVYLCASSLALAGGYQETQYFGPGTRLLVL.

This clone appeared once. The chain links TRBV18 to TRBJ1-1; D is ambiguous. The CDR3 has 14 residues. Between the trimmed V and J ends, which lost 2 bases and 0 bases, there was a span of 7 bases. Germline V gives CDR1 KGHSH, CDR2 LQKENI. The CDR3 loop is CASSPEGLNTEAFF. The CDR3 bases are TGTGCCAGCTCACCAGAGGGTCTGAACACTGAAGCTTTCTTT.

The CDR3 DNA reads TGCGCCAGCAGCCAAGATAGGTCAACAGGGACCTACCGAGGCTACGAGCAGTACTTC. Encoded protein: CASSQDRSTGTYRGYEQYF. The V and J genes are TRBV4-1 and TRBJ2-7; a weak D match, TRBD1 (6 bases). CDR1 MGHRA and CDR2 YSYEKL come from the germline V gene. The CDR3 runs 19 residues. Trimming took 0 bases from V and 3 from J, leaving 24 bases between them.

The V gene is TRBV5-4, the J gene TRBJ2-3; TRBD1 agrees at 10 bases. The CDR3 length is 15 residues. Germline V gene lookup returns CDR1 SGHNT and CDR2 YYREEE (reference sequence). With V trimmed by 4 bases and J by 3 bases, 5 bases remained unmatched. CDR3 DNA sequence: TGTGCCAGCAGCCCGTGGACAGGGGGGACAGATACGCAGTATTTT. Protein sequence: CASSPWTGGTDTQYF.

V usage is TRBV6-5 and J usage is TRBJ1-2; unclear D gene. The CDR3 runs 12 residues. V was trimmed by 6 bases and J by 8 bases, leaving 13 bases between them. The germline gives CDR1 MNHEY, CDR2 SVGAGI. The CDR3 nucleotides are TGTGCCAGCAGGTCAAGAGTCGGCGGCTACACCTTC. The encoded protein is CASRSRVGGYTF.

J is TRBJ1-1 and V is TRBV5-8; D perhaps matches TRBD1 (5 bases). The V and J ends lost 2 bases and 4 bases respectively, with 12 bases between them. Germline V CDR1 and CDR2: SGHTS, YDEGEE. The CDR3 runs to 14 residues. In nucleotides, the CDR3 is TGTGCCAGCAGCTTTCGCGGGGCCACCACTGAAGCTTTCTTT. Its protein is CASSFRGATTEAFF. Full variable domain (outside the CDR3, taken from reference TRBV5-8 and TRBJ1-1): EAGVTQSPTHLIKTRGQQATLRCSPISGHTSVYWYQQALGLGLQFLLWYDEGEERNRGNFPPRFSGRQFPNYSSELNVNALELEDSALYLCASSFRGATTEAFFGQGTRLTVV.

The chain combines TRBV14 with TRBJ2-3; D uncertain. This CDR3 contains 13 residues. The germline gives CDR1 SGHDN, CDR2 FVKESK. V lost 0 bases and J lost 4, with 5 bases in between. Here the CDR3 reads CASSQDQADTQYF. The CDR3 nucleotides read TGTGCCAGCAGCCAAGATCAGGCAGATACGCAGTATTTT. Complete variable domain (other parts from reference TRBV14 and TRBJ2-3): EAGVTQFPSHSVIEKGQTVTLRCDPISGHDNLYWYRRVMGKEIKFLLHFVKESKQDESGMPNNRFLAERTGGTYSTLKVQPAELEDSGVYFCASSQDQADTQYFGPGTRLTVL.

In this sample, this clone turned up once. The chain couples TRBV7-9 to TRBJ2-2; 9 bases align to TRBD1. CDR3 length: 15 residues. Germline loops: CDR1 SEHNR, CDR2 FQNEAQ (reference sequence). V was clipped by 5 bases and J by 7 bases; unmatched bases: 8. This CDR3 is CASSLGTGSGGELFF. As DNA, the CDR3 is TGTGCCAGCAGCCTTGGGACAGGGTCTGGCGGGGAGCTGTTTTTT. The entire variable domain, with the rest obtained from reference TRBV7-9 and TRBJ2-2, is as follows: DTGVSQNPRHKITKRGQNVTFRCDPISEHNRLYWYRQTLGQGPEFLTYFQNEAQLEKSRLLSDRFSAERPKGSFSTLEIQRTEQGDSAMYLCASSLGTGSGGELFFGEGSRLTVL.

V is TRBV9 and J is TRBJ2-1; 9 nucleotides match TRBD1. Germline CDR1 SGDLS, CDR2 YYNGEE. The V and J ends lost 1 base and 0 bases, in that order; junction bases with no gene match: 5. The CDR3 has 17 amino acids. The CDR3, as DNA: TGTGCCAGCAGCGTAAGGCGGGACAGGGACTCCTACAATGAGCAGTTCTTC. Protein product: CASSVRRDRDSYNEQFF.

The rearrangement links TRBV7-2 to TRBJ2-1; 8 positions match TRBD2. The CDR3 is 14 amino acids. Germline V lookup: CDR1 SGHTA, CDR2 FQGNSA. The CDR3 DNA is TGTGCTAGCGGGGCAGGAGGCTCCTACAATGAGCAGTTCTTC. It is translated as CASGAGGSYNEQFF.

V is TRBV6-5 and J is TRBJ2-5; D gene uncertain. The germline V gene has CDR1 MNHEY and CDR2 SVGAGI. V was cut by 6 bases and J by 5 bases, with 10 bases left in between. This CDR3 contains 12 residues. The CDR3 reads CASSRQGETQYF. The CDR3 DNA reads TGTGCCAGCAGCCGTCAAGGGGAGACCCAGTACTTC.

V usage is TRBV27 and J usage is TRBJ2-3, with 12 bases aligning to TRBD2. CDR1 and CDR2 from the germline V gene are MNHEY and SMNVEV (reference sequence). The ends lost 5 bases at V and 2 bases at J; junction bases unmatched: 8. This CDR3 spans 17 amino acids. The CDR3 nucleotides read TGTGCCAGCAGTCCTCAGACTAGCGGGGGATACACAGATACGCAGTATTTT. Its protein product is CASSPQTSGGYTDTQYF.

The chain's CDR3 is CASSLQSSNYGYTF. DNA for the CDR3: TGTGCCAGCAGCTTGCAGTCTTCTAACTATGGCTACACCTTC. This chain links TRBV7-2 with TRBJ1-2; no clear D. V lost 3 bases and J 0 bases, leaving 8 bases between the germline ends. Germline V gene lookup returns CDR1 SGHTA and CDR2 FQGNSA. The CDR3 runs to 14 residues.

This clone was seen just once. The V call is TRBV19, the J call TRBJ1-5, with D possibly TRBD1 on 6 matching bases. The CDR3 sequence is 17 residues long. V was shortened by 5 bases and J by 4 bases, with 21 bases between the two germline ends. The V gene's germline CDR1 is LNHDA and CDR2 SQIVND (reference sequence). CDR3 sequence: CASSGGGGRGPNQPQHF. DNA for the CDR3: TGTGCCAGTAGTGGGGGCGGGGGGCGCGGCCCTAATCAGCCCCAGCATTTT.

The V gene is TRBV4-1, the J gene TRBJ2-1, with 8 positions matching TRBD1. V lost 4 bases to trimming and J lost 15 bases; unmatched junction nucleotides: 14. This CDR3 region has 14 residues. CDR1 MGHRA and CDR2 YSYEKL come from the germline V gene. CDR3 loop: CASSRSRDRFDLFF. CDR3 nucleotides: TGCGCCAGCAGCCGATCCCGGGACAGGTTCGATCTGTTCTTC.

The table lists this clone with a few counts. The chain has TRBV6-1 and TRBJ1-4, with 7 bases fitting TRBD1. The CDR3 runs to 16 residues. J lost 4 bases, V lost 2 bases, and 7 bases had no gene match. CDR1 and CDR2 from the germline V gene are MNHNS and SASEGT. The CDR3 nucleotides are TGTGCCAGCAGTGAAAGAGGGGGCAGAAGTAATGAAAAACTGTTTTTT. Its protein is CASSERGGRSNEKLFF.

The chain couples TRBV7-2 to TRBJ2-5, with a tentative D call TRBD1 (5 bases). The V gene lost 1 base and the J gene lost 4 bases, with 10 bases spanning the gap. The CDR3 is 14 amino acids. Germline V gene sequence: CDR1 SGHTA, CDR2 FQGNSA. The CDR3 loop is CASSLVQGSETQYF. The CDR3 DNA reads as TGTGCCAGCAGCTTAGTGCAGGGATCAGAGACCCAGTACTTC.